Below, 3 T cell receptor beta chains from the same sample are listed, as sequenced in a study of cytomegalovirus exposure and HLA in healthy donors. PCR was performed using 60 Vbeta and 13 Jbeta primers. The data were produced by immunoSEQ multiplex PCR, yet TCRdb's version contains in-frame clones alone and is incomplete. There are under 200,000 clones in the sample; around 80% occur only once, and roughly 6.3% lies in the top ten. The sample comprised PBMCs. The receptors derive from a male donor in good health and CMV-seropositive.

This clone was counted a single time. The genes are TRBV10-3 and TRBJ2-1; TRBD2 aligns across 11 bases. CDR3 length: 16 residues. V shed 6 bases and J 8 bases; nucleotides not matched to a gene: 12. CDR1 is ENHRY, CDR2 SYGVKD, per germline. The DNA for the CDR3 is TGTGCCATCAGGGATTCGACTAGCGGGAAGGGCGATGAGCAGTTCTTC. Protein product: CAIRDSTSGKGDEQFF.

Comments on this clone: The junction shows a germline mismatch at one end, possibly a read error. The chain couples TRBV6-1 to TRBJ2-7, with a weak D call TRBD2 (5 bases). This CDR3 comprises 11 residues. The germline CDR1 and CDR2 sequences are MNHNS and SASEGT. CDR3 region: CASSQDRETNF. The CDR3 bases are TGTGCCAGCAGTCAAGACCGGGAAACAAACTTC.

The CDR3 sequence is CASSIILLSGSSYNEQFF. The CDR3 bases are TGTGCCAGTAGTATTATTCTCCTCTCGGGTAGCTCCTACAATGAGCAGTTCTTC. The rearrangement joins TRBV19 to TRBJ2-1; D ambiguous. V lost 3 bases to trimming and J lost 0 bases, with 18 bases between them. This CDR3 has 18 amino acids. Germline V gives CDR1 LNHDA, CDR2 SQIVND (reference sequence).